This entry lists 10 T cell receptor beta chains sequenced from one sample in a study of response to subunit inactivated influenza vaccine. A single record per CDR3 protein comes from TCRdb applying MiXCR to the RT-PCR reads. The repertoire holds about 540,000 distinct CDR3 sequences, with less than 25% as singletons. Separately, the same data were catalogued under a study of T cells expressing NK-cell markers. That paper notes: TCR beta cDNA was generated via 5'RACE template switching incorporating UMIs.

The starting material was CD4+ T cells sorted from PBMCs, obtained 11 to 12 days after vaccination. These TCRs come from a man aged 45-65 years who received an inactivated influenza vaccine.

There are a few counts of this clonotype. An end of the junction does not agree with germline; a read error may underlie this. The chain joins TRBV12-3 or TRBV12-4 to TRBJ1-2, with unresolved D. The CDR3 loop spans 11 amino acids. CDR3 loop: CASSQSGYLSF. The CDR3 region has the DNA TGTGCCAGCAGCCAAAGCGGATATCTCTCTTTC.

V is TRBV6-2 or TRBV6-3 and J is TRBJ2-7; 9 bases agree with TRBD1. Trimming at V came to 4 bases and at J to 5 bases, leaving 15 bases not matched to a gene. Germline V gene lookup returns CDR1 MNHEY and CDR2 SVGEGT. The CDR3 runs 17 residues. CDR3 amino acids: CASSLTPGQGYDDEQYF. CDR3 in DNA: TGTGCCAGCAGTTTAACTCCGGGACAGGGTTACGACGACGAGCAGTACTTC.

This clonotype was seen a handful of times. The CDR3 loop reads CASNPLAGGGGTQYF. In DNA form, the CDR3 reads TGTGCCAGCAATCCCCTCGCGGGAGGGGGGGGTACGCAGTATTTT. V and J are TRBV19 and TRBJ2-3, with 9 bases matching TRBD2. The germline CDR1 and CDR2 sequences are LNHDA and SQIVND (reference sequence). This CDR3 comprises 15 residues. The V and J ends lost 9 bases and 8 bases, in that order; junction bases with no gene match: 15.

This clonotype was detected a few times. DNA for the CDR3: TGTGCCAGCGGGCCGGGACAGGGGTTGAGGGAGCAGTACTTC. Translation gives CASGPGQGLREQYF. This chain uses TRBV5-5 with TRBJ2-7; TRBD1 agrees at 10 bases. The junction had 11 bases not matched to a gene; V was cut back by 7 bases and J by 7 bases. CDR3 length: 14 amino acids. Germline-derived CDR1 and CDR2 are SGHKS and YYEKEE (reference sequence).

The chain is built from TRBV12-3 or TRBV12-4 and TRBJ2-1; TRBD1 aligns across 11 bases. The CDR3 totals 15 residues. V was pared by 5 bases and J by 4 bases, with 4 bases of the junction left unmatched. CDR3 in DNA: TGTGCCAGCAGTGCGGACAGGGGGCGGTACAATGAGCAGTTCTTC. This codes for CASSADRGRYNEQFF.

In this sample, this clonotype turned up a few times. The DNA of the CDR3 is TGTGCCATCAGTGAGACTAGCGGATACCGAACCAATGAGCAGTTCTTC. Translated, it gives CAISETSGYRTNEQFF. This sequence joins TRBV10-3 and TRBJ2-1; 8 bases map to TRBD2. The CDR3 length is 16 residues. Germline CDR1 and CDR2: ENHRY and SYGVKD. The trim removed 2 bases at V and 6 bases at J, leaving 9 bases unmatched.

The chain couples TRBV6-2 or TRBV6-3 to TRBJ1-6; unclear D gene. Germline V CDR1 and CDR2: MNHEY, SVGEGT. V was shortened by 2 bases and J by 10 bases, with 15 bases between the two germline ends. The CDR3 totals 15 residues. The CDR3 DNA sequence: TGTGCCAGCAGTTACGGGTCCAGCGTTCGGTCACCCCTCCACTTT. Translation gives CASSYGSSVRSPLHF.

For the CDR3, the DNA is TGTGCCAGCAGCCAAGATCTTAGAACCCGGCTCTATGGCTACACCTTC. Its translation: CASSQDLRTRLYGYTF. The chain carries TRBV3-1 and TRBJ1-2; D ambiguous. CDR3 length equals 16 residues. CDR1 LGHDT and CDR2 YNNKEL come from the germline V gene (reference sequence). V lost 0 bases to trimming and J lost 4 bases, with 15 bases between them.

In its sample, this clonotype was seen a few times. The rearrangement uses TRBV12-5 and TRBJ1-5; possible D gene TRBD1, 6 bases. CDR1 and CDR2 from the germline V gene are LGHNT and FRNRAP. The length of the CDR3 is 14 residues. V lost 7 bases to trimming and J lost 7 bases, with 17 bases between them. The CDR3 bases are TGTGCTAGTGCCCTATCAGGGGTGGGCCAGCCCCAGCATTTT. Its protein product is CASALSGVGQPQHF.

As DNA, the CDR3 is TGTGCCAGCAGCGTACAAGGCAGGCAAGAGACCCAGTACTTC. It yields the protein CASSVQGRQETQYF. This chain links TRBV9 with TRBJ2-5; no definite D call. The germline gives CDR1 SGDLS, CDR2 YYNGEE. V shed 1 base and J shed 2 bases, with 9 bases lying between them. The CDR3 is 14 amino acids.